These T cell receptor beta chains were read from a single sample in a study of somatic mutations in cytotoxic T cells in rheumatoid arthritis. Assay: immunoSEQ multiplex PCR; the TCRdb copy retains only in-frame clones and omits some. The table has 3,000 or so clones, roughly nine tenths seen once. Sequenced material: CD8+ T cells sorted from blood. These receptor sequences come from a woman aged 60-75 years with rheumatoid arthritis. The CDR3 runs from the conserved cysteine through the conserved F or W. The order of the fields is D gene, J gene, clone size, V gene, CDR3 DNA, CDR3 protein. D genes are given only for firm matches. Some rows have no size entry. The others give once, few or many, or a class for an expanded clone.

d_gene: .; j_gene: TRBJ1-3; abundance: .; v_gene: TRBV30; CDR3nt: TGTGCCTGGAGCCCTCGGGGGGGTCCAAACACCATATATTTT; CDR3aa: CAWSPRGGPNTIYF
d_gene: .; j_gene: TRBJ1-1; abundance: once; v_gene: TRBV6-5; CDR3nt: TGTGCCACCAACGACAGGACCGTGAACACTGAAGCTTTCTTT; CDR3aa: CATNDRTVNTEAFF
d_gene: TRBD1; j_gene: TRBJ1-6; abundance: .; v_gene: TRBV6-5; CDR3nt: TGTGCCAGCAGTTACCCCAGGGGGCTAGGGAATTCACCCCTCCACTTT; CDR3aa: CASSYPRGLGNSPLHF
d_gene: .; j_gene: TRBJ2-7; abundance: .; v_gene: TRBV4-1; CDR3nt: TGCGCCAGCAGCCAAGGGTGGGCGTACGAGCAGTACTTC; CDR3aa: CASSQGWAYEQYF
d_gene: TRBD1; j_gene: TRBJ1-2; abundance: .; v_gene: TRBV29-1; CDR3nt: TGCAGCGTGCCGGGACAGGGGCCCGGTTTTAACTATGGCTACACCTTC; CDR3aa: CSVPGQGPGFNYGYTF
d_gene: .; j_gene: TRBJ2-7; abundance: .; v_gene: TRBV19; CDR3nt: TGTGCCAGTAGCCCGGCATGGGGGCGCGAGCAGTACTTC; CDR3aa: CASSPAWGREQYF
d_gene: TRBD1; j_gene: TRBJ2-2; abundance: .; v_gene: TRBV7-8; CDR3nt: TGTGCCAGCAGCACCACAGGGGCCCCGAACACCGGGGAGCTGTTTTTT; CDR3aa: CASSTTGAPNTGELFF
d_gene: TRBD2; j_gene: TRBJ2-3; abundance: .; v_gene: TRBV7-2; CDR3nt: TGTGCCAGCAGCTTGCGGGAGGGCCTCGGGGTGCGCTCCTATACGCAGTATTTT; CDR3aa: CASSLREGLGVRSYTQYF
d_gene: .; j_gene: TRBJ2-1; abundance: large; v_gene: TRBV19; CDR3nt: TGTGCCAGTAGTATCTGGACAGAGGACAATGAGCAGTTCTTC; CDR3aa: CASSIWTEDNEQFF
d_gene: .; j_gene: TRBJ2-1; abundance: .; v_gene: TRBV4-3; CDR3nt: TGCGCCAGCAGCCAAGATGGGGGCGCGGCCCGCTCCTACAATGAGCAGTTCTTC; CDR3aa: CASSQDGGAARSYNEQFF
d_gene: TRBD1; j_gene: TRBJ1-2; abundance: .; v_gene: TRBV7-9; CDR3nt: TGTGCCAGCAGCCCCCCGGGACAGGGTAACTTGGGCTACACCTTC; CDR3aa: CASSPPGQGNLGYTF
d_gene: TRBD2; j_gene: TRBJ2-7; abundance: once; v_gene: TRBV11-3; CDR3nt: TGTGCCAGCAGCTTTACTAGCGGGAGTTCGTACGAGCAGTACTTC; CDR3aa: CASSFTSGSSYEQYF
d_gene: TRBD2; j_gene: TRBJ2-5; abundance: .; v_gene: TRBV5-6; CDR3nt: TGCGCCAGCAGCCAAACCAGCGGGGGTCAAGAGACCCAGTACTTC; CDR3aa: CASSQTSGGQETQYF
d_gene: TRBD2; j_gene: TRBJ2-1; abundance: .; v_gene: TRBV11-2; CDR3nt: TGTGCCAGCAGCGACACTAGCGGGGAGTTCAATGAGCAGTTCTTC; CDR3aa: CASSDTSGEFNEQFF
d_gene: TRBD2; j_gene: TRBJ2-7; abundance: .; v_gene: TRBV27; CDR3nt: TGTGCCAGCAGTCAAAGCGGGGGGGGGAGTTACGAGCAGTACTTC; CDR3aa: CASSQSGGGSYEQYF
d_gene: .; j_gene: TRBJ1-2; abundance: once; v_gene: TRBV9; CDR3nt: TGTGCCAGCAGCGTAGCGTCGACAGCTTATGGCTACACCTTC; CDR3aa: CASSVASTAYGYTF
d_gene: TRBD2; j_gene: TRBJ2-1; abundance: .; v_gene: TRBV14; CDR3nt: TGTGCCAGCAGCCAATACTCCGGGACTAGCGGAGAGGGGCAGTTCTTC; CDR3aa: CASSQYSGTSGEGQFF
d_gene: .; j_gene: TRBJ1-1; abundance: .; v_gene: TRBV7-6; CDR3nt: TGTGCCAGCAGCTCACAATTGAACACTGAAGCTTTCTTT; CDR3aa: CASSSQLNTEAFF
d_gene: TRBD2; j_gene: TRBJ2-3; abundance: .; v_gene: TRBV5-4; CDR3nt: TGTGCCAGCAGCCGGACTAGCGGGGTAACAGATACGCAGTATTTT; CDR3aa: CASSRTSGVTDTQYF
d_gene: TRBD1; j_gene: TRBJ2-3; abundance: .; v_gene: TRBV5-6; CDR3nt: TGTGCCAGCAGCTCTACCCGACAGGGGAGAGGCACAGATACGCAGTATTTT; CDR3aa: CASSSTRQGRGTDTQYF
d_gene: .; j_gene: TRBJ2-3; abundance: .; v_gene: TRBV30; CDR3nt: TGTGCCTGGAGCGCCGTAGGCGGCGAGTTCAGATACGCAGTATTT; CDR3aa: CAWSAVGGEFRYAVF
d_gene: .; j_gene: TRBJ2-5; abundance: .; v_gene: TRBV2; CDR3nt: TGTGCCAGCAGCCCATACCGACTGGCGCGACGGGAGACCCAGTACTTC; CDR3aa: CASSPYRLARRETQYF
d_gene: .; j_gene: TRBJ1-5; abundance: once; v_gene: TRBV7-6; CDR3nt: TGTGCCAGCAGCTTAGCGGGCCCTCGTGGTCAGCCCCAGCATTTT; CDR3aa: CASSLAGPRGQPQHF
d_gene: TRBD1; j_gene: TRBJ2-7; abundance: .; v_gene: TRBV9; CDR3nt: TGTGCCAGCAGCGGTACCGGGACAGGGGGACACGAGCAGTACTTC; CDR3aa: CASSGTGTGGHEQYF
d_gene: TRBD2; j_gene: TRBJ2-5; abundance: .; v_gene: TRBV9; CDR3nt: TGTGCCAGCAGCGTAGGGACTAGCGGGAGCGGGGGAGAGACCCAGTACTTC; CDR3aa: CASSVGTSGSGGETQYF
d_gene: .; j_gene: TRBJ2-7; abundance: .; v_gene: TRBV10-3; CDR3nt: TGTGCCATCAGCCGGGACTCAGCCTACGAGCAGTACTTC; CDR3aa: CAISRDSAYEQYF
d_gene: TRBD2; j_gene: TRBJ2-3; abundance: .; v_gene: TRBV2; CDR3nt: TGTGCCAGTGAGCGGGAGGGCCATTCCGGCACAGATACGCAGTATTTT; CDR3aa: CASEREGHSGTDTQYF
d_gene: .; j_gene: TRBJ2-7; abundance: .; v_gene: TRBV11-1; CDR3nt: TGTGCCAGCAGCTTAGACGAGGGTGTCTACGAGCAGTACTTC; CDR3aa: CASSLDEGVYEQYF
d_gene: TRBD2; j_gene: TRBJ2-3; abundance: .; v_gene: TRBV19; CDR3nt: TGTGCCAGTAGTATCGGATTGGGGGTGACTAGCGGGGGGGGATCAGATACGCAGTATTTT; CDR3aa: CASSIGLGVTSGGGSDTQYF
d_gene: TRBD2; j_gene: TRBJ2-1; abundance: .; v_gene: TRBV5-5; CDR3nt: TGTGCCAGCAGCTTGGGGTCGGGGGGGTATGAGCAGTTCTTC; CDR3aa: CASSLGSGGYEQFF
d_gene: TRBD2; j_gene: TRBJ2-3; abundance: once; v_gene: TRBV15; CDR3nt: TGTGCCACCAGCACGGGGGGTGGGCGATATCTGAGCACAGATACGCAGTATTTT; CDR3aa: CATSTGGGRYLSTDTQYF
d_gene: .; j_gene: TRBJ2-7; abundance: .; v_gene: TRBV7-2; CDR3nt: TGTGCCAGCAGCTTAGGCAGCTACGAGCAGTACTTC; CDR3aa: CASSLGSYEQYF
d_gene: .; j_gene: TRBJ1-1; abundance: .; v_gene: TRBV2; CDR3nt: TGTGCCAGCATCAACAGGTTCAGCGAGCCTGAAGCTTTCTTT; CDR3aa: CASINRFSEPEAFF
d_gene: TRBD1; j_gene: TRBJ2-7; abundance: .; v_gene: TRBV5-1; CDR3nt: TGCGCCAGCAGCTTGAGGACAGGGCACTACGAGCAGTACTTC; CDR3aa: CASSLRTGHYEQYF
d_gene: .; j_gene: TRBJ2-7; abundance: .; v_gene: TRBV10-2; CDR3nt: TGCGCCAGCAGTGAGTCCGCGACTGGATCCGAGCAGTACTTC; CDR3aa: CASSESATGSEQYF
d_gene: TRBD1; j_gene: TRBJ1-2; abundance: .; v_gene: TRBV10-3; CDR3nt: TGTGCCATCAGTGGCCGGGACAGGGAGGTTGATGGCTACACCTTC; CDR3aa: CAISGRDREVDGYTF
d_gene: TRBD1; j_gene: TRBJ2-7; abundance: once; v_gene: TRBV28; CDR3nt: TGTGCCAGCACCATACCGGGACAGGGGATTTACGAGCAGTACTTC; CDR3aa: CASTIPGQGIYEQYF
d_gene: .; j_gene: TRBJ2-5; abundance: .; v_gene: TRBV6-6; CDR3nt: TGTGCCAGCAGTTACTCGGGCAGAAAAGAGACCCAGTACTTC; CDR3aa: CASSYSGRKETQYF
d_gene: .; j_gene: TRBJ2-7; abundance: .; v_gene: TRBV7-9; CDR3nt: TGTGCCAGCAGCGGAGGCATCTACGAGCAGTACTTC; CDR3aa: CASSGGIYEQYF
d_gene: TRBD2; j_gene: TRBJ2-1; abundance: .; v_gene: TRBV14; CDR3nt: TGTGCCAGCAGCCGACACCCGGGACAGATAGATAGCGGGAGTTGGGGTGAGCAGTTCTTC; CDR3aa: CASSRHPGQIDSGSWGEQFF
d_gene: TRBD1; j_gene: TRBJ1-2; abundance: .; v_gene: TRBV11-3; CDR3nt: TGTGCCAGCAGGCCCCCTCGGGACAGAGTAACAACTAACTATGGCTACACCTTC; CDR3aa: CASRPPRDRVTTNYGYTF
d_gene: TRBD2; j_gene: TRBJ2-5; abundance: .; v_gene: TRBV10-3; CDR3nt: TGTGCCATCAGCGGACTAGCGGGGGGACAAGAGACCCAGTACTTC; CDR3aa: CAISGLAGGQETQYF
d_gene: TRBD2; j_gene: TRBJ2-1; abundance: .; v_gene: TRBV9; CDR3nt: TGTGCCAGCGCCCGACTAGCGGGGACCAATGAGCAGTTCTTC; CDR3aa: CASARLAGTNEQFF
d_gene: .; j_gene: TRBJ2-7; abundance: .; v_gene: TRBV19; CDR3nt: TGTGCCAGTAGTCCCGGGGAGGTCTACGAGCAGTACTTC; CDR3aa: CASSPGEVYEQYF
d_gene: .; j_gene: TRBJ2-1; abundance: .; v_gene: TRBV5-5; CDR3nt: TGTGCCAGCAGCCGGGACTATGAGCAGTTCTTC; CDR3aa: CASSRDYEQFF
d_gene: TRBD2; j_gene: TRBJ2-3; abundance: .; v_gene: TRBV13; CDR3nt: TGTGCCAGCAGCTCCCGCGGGGGAGGGACAGATACGCAGTATTTT; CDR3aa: CASSSRGGGTDTQYF
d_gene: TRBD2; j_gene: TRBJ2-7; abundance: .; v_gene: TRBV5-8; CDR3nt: TGTGCCAGCAGCTCTGGAGCGGGCGGGAGCTACGAGCAGTACTTC; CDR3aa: CASSSGAGGSYEQYF
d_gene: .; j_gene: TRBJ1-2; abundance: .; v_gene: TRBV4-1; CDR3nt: TGCGCCAGCAGCCAAGAAAAGCAGGGCCATGGCTACACCTTC; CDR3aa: CASSQEKQGHGYTF
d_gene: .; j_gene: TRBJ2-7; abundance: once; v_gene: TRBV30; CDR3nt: TGTGCCTGGAAGGACAGTGTCTCCTACGAGCAGTACTTC; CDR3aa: CAWKDSVSYEQYF
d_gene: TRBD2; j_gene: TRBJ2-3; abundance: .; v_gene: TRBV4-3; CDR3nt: TGCGCCAGCAGCCCGGGAAAGTTGGTAGCGGGGGGCCCTAGCACAGATACGCAGTATTTT; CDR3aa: CASSPGKLVAGGPSTDTQYF
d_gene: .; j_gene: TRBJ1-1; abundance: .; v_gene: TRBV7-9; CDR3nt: TGTGCCAGCAGCCTCTTGGACTCCCTGGGGAACACTGAAGCTTTCTTT; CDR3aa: CASSLLDSLGNTEAFF
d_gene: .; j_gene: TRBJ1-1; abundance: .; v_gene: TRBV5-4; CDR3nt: TGTGCCAGCAGCGCCAGGGGTATAGAAGCTTTCTTT; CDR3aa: CASSARGIEAFF
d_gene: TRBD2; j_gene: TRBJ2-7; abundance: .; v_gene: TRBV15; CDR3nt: TGTGCCACCAGCAGAGCTGGTAGCGGGAGGGGGTACGAGCAGTACTTC; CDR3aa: CATSRAGSGRGYEQYF
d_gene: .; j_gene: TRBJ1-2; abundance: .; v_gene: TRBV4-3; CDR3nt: TGCGCCAGCAGCCAAGAACGCACAGGGTATGGCTACACCTTC; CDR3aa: CASSQERTGYGYTF